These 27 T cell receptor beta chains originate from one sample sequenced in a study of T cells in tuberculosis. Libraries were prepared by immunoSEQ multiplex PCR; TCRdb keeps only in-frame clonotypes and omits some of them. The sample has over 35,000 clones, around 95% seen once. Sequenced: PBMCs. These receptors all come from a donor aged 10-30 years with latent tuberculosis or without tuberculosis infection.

CDR3 nucleotides: TGTGCCAGCAGTGACATTGCCGGGACAGAGATACTGAACACTGAAGCTTTCTTT. This translates into CASSDIAGTEILNTEAFF. J is TRBJ1-1 and V is TRBV25-1; 7 bases fit TRBD1. This CDR3 is built from 18 residues. Losses at the gene ends were 3 bases for V and 0 bases for J; bases not matched to a gene: 13. Per germline, CDR1 MGHDK and CDR2 SYGVNS.

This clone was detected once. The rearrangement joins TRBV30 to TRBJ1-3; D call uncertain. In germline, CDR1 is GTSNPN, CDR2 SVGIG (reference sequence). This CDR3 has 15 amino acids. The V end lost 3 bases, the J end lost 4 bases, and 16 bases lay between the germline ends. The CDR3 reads CAWSLRRARGNTIYF. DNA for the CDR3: TGTGCCTGGAGCTTGAGGAGGGCTAGGGGAAACACCATATATTTT.

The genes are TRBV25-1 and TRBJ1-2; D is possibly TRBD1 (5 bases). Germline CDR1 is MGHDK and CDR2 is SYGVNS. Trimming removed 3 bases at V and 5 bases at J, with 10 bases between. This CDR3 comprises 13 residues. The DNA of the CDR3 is TGTGCCAGCAGTGACAGGGATTGGTATGGCTACACCTTC. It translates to CASSDRDWYGYTF.

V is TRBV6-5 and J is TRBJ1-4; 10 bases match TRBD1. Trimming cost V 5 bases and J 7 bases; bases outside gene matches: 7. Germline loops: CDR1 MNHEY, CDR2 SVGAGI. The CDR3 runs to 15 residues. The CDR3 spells CASSNSRDRGEKLFF. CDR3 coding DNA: TGTGCCAGCAGTAACAGCCGGGACAGGGGTGAAAAACTGTTTTTT.

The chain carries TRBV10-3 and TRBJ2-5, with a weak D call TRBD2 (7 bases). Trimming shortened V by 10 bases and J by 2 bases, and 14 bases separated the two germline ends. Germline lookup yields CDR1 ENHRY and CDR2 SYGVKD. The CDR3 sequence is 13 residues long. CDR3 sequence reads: CATMGGPQETQYF. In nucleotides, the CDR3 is TGTGCCACGATGGGGGGGCCGCAAGAGACCCAGTACTTC.

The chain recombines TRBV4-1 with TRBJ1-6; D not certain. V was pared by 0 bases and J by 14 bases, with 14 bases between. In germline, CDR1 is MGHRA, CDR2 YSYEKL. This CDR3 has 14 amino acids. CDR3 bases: TGCGCCAGCAGCCAAGATGTCTCTAGCCTGTCCCTCCACTTT. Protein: CASSQDVSSLSLHF.

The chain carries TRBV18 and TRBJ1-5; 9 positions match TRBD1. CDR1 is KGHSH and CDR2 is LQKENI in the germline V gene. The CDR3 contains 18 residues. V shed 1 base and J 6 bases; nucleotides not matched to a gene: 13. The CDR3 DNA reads TGTGCCAGCTCACCACAGTCGGGGACAGGGCGGGTACGTCAGCCCCAGCATTTT. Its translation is CASSPQSGTGRVRQPQHF.

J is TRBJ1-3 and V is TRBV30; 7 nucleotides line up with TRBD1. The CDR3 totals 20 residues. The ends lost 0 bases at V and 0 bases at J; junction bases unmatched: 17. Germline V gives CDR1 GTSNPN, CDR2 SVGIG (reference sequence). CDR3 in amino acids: CAWSVLGGAGSPSSGNTIYF. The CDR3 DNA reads TGTGCCTGGAGTGTATTAGGGGGCGCGGGCAGCCCTAGCTCTGGAAACACCATATATTTT.

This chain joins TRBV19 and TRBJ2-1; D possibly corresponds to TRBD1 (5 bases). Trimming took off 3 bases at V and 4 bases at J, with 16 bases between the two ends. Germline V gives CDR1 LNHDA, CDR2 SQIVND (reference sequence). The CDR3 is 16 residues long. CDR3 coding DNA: TGTGCCAGTAGTATCGATAAGGGGTTGTCTTACAATGAGCAGTTCTTC. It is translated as CASSIDKGLSYNEQFF.

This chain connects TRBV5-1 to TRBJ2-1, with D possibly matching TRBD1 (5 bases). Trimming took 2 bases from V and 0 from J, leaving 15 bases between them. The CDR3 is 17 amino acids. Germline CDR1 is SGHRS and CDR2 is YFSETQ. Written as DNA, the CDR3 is TGCGCCAGCAGCTTTCCCCAGGGTTTGGGCTCCTACAATGAGCAGTTCTTC. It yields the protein CASSFPQGLGSYNEQFF.

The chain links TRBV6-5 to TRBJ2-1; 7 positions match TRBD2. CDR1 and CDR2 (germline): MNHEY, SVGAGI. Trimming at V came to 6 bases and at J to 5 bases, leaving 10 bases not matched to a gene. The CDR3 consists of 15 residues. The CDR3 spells CASSPSGNSNNEQFF. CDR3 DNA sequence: TGTGCCAGCAGCCCAAGCGGGAATTCCAACAATGAGCAGTTCTTC.

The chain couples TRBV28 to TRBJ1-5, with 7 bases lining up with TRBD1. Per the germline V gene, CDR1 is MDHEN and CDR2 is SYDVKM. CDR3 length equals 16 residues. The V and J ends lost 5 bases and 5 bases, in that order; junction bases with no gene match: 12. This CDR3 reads CASSLGGQGVYQPQHF. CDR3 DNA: TGTGCCAGCAGTCTGGGCGGTCAGGGGGTGTATCAGCCCCAGCATTTT.

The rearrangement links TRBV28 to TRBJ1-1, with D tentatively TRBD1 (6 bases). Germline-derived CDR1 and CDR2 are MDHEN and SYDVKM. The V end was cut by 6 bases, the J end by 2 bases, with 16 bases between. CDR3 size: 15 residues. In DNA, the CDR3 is TGTGCCAGCAGATATAGGGGGACGCCTAACACTGAAGCTTTCTTT. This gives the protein CASRYRGTPNTEAFF.

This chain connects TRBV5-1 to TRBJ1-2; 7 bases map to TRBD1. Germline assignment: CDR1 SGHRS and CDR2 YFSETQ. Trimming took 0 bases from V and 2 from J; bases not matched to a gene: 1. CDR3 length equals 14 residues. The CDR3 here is CASSLGGQNYGYTF. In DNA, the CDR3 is TGCGCCAGCAGCTTGGGGGGACAGAACTATGGCTACACCTTC.

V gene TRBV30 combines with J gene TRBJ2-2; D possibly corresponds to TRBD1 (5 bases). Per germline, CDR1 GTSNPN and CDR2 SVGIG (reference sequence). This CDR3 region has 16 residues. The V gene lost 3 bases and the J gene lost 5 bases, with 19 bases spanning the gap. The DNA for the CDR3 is TGTGCCTGGAGCGGGTTCGGCAGGGCGCGAACCGGGGAGCTGTTTTTT. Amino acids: CAWSGFGRARTGELFF.

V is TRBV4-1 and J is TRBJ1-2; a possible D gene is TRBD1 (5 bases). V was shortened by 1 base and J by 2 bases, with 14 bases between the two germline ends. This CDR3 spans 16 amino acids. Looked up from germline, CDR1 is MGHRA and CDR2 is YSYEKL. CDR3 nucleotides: TGCGCCAGCAGCCAAGGGGACTTATTGGGCAACTATGGCTACACCTTC. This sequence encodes CASSQGDLLGNYGYTF.

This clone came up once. This CDR3 is CASSQVDRSNEKLFF. DNA for the CDR3: TGCGCCAGCAGCCAGGTGGACAGATCTAATGAAAAACTGTTTTTT. The chain employs TRBV4-1 and TRBJ1-4, with D possibly TRBD1 on 6 matching bases. The V gene's germline CDR1 is MGHRA and CDR2 YSYEKL. The V end lost 3 bases, the J end lost 3 bases, and 11 bases lay between the germline ends. CDR3 length equals 15 residues.

CDR3 bases: TGCGCCAGCAGCCAAGATGTATTTATGTACACCGGGGAGCTGTTTTTT. Translation: CASSQDVFMYTGELFF. This chain links TRBV4-3 with TRBJ2-2; D not resolved. The CDR3 spans 16 residues. V lost 0 bases and J 3 bases, leaving 11 bases between the germline ends. CDR1 and CDR2 from the germline V gene are LGHNA and YSLEER.

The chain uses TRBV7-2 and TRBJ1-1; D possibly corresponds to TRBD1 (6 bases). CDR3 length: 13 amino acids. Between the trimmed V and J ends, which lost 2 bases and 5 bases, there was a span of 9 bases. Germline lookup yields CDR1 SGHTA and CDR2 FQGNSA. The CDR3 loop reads CASSLNRATEAFF. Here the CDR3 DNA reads TGTGCCAGCAGCTTAAACAGGGCAACTGAAGCTTTCTTT.

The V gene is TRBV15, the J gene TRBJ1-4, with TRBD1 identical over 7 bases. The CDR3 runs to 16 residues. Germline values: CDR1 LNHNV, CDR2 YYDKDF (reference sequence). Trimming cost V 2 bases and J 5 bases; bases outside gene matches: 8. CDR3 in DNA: TGTGCCACCAGCAGAACTACAGACAGGGTGAATGAAAAACTGTTTTTT. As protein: CATSRTTDRVNEKLFF. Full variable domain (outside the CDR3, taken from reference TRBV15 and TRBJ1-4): DAMVIQNPRYQVTQFGKPVTLSCSQTLNHNVMYWYQQKSSQAPKLLFHYYDKDFNNEADTPDNFQSRRPNTSFCFLDIRSPGLGDTAMYLCATSRTTDRVNEKLFFGSGTQLSVL.

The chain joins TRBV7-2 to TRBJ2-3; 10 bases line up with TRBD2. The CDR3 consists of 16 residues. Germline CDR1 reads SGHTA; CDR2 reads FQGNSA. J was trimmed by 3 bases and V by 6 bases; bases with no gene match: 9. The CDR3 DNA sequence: TGTGCCAGCAGGAAGAGCGGGGGGGTATTTACAGATACGCAGTATTTT. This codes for CASRKSGGVFTDTQYF.

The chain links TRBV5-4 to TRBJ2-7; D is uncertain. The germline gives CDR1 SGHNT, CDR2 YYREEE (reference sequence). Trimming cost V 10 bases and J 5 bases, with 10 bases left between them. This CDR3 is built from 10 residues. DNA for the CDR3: TGTGCCTATTCAGGCCACGAGCAGTACTTC. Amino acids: CAYSGHEQYF.

CDR3 DNA: TGTGCCAGCAGCCCCTTCAGGAGGTCTAGCACAGATACGCAGTATTTT. Translation: CASSPFRRSSTDTQYF. The chain couples TRBV11-2 to TRBJ2-3; weak D call: TRBD2 (5 bases). V was shortened by 5 bases and J by 0 bases, with 15 bases between the two germline ends. Germline V gene data show CDR1 as SGHAT and CDR2 as FQNNGV. The CDR3 totals 16 residues.

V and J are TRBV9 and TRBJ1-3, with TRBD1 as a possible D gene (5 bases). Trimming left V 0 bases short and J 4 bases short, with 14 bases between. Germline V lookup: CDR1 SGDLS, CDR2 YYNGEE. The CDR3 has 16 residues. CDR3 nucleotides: TGTGCCAGCAGCGTAGCTGTAATGGCAGGGGGAAACACCATATATTTT. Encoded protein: CASSVAVMAGGNTIYF.

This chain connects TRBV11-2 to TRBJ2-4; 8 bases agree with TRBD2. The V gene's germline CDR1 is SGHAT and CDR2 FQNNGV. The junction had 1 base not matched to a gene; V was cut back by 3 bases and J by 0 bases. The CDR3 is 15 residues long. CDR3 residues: CASSFSGVAKNIQYF. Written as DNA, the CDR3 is TGTGCCAGCAGCTTTAGCGGGGTAGCCAAAAACATTCAGTACTTC.

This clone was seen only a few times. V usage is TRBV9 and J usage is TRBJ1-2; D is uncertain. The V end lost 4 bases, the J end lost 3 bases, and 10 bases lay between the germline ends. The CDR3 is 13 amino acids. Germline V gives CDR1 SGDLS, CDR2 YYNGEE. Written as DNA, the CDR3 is TGTGCCAGCAGCCCGCCGGCGGACTATGGCTACACCTTC. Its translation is CASSPPADYGYTF.

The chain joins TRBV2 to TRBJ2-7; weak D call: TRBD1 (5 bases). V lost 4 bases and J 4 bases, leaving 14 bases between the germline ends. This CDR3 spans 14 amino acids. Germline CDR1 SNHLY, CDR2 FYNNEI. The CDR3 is CASSARWGRYEQYF. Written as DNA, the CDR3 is TGTGCCAGCAGTGCTCGTTGGGGCAGATACGAGCAGTACTTC.